A selection of T cell receptor beta chains follows, all from one sample in a study of T-cell reconstitution after alpha-beta-depleted transplantation in children. TCRdb re-called the PCR reads through MiXCR, storing one row per CDR3 protein. The table lists some 150,000 distinct CDR3 sequences, about 8.8% of them singletons. The sequencing used PBMCs, mostly from graft donor cells, collected 180 days after TCRalphabeta/CD19-depleted stem cell transplant. The receptors stem from a female patient aged 2-10 years who had a stem cell transplant for congenital amegakaryocytic thrombocytopenia, so the T cells may come from the graft donor. CDR3s include the opening cysteine and the closing phenylalanine or tryptophan. Each record gives: J gene, V gene, CDR3 protein.

TRBJ2-1,TRBV6-1,CASSESKYNEQFF
TRBJ2-1,TRBV4-2,CASSLTSSYNEQFF
TRBJ2-3,TRBV12-3/TRBV12-4,CASSLVGTPDTQYF
TRBJ2-5,TRBV6-5,CASSYNSGGYQETQYF
TRBJ1-3,TRBV4-1,CASSPFPQGRGNTIYF
TRBJ2-1,TRBV20-1,CSARDGGGYDEQFF
TRBJ2-3,TRBV5-1,CASSLAAGSDTQYF
TRBJ2-7,TRBV30,CAWSATPATGSPYEQYF
TRBJ2-7,TRBV28,CASSSTIIYEQYF
TRBJ2-5,TRBV7-8,CASSLRLWGETQYF
TRBJ2-7,TRBV20-1,CSLAGGDEQYF
TRBJ2-1,TRBV15,CATSRTIRSGRQFF
TRBJ2-1,TRBV5-1,CASSLTSGGPSSYNEQFF
TRBJ2-1,TRBV7-8,CASSLSGPPYNEQFF
TRBJ2-7,TRBV4-3,CASSQEHTFYEQYF
TRBJ2-5,TRBV28,CASRVGGSQETQYF
TRBJ2-1,TRBV5-1,CASSGELAEYNEQFF
TRBJ1-2,TRBV20-1,CSASGQGIYGYTF
TRBJ1-1,TRBV6-1,CASRHGTVTEAFF
TRBJ2-7,TRBV4-2,CASSQDRAVDEAYEQYF
TRBJ2-5,TRBV28,CASSRGPETQYF
TRBJ1-5,TRBV19,CASSMRGQINQPQHF
TRBJ1-5,TRBV15,CATSRGSGTVKRQPQHF
TRBJ2-1,TRBV12-3/TRBV12-4,CASSPGLGGNEQFF
TRBJ2-3,TRBV6-4,CASSLGGGTGIPSTDTQYF
TRBJ2-5,TRBV5-5,CASSLLSGVVQETQYF
TRBJ1-4,TRBV6-5,CASSYDLSTNEKLFF
TRBJ2-7,TRBV6-1,CASSAGLAGNYYEQYF
TRBJ1-4,TRBV20-1,CSARLPRSEKLFF
TRBJ2-5,TRBV9,CASSPIDGLQETQYF
TRBJ1-4,TRBV20-1,CSASETGGLGEKLFF
TRBJ2-6,TRBV7-8,CASSLGGTNSGANVLTF
TRBJ2-2,TRBV2,CASNWGTNTGELFF
TRBJ2-3,TRBV29-1,CSVSEATQYF
TRBJ2-1,TRBV19,CASSKPSRANEQFF
TRBJ2-3,TRBV2,CARGQGVDTQYF
TRBJ2-2,TRBV9,CASSGDFADRAGTGELFF
TRBJ2-3,TRBV10-2,CASSESDSPDTQYF
TRBJ2-3,TRBV20-1,CSARVQGEGTQYF
TRBJ2-5,TRBV29-1,CSVEGMLGAIPAETQYF
TRBJ1-2,TRBV11-2,CASSLNIGSYGYTF
TRBJ1-6,TRBV28,CASQGQGLPPLHF
TRBJ2-2,TRBV30,CACNGRGTGELFF
TRBJ2-3,TRBV3-1,CASSPRAGAGTDTQYF
TRBJ2-1,TRBV28,CASSVSGRVSLYNEQFF
TRBJ2-4,TRBV29-1,CSGRTGIGDIQYF
TRBJ2-5,TRBV20-1,CSARDGEEGTSGTQYF
TRBJ1-1,TRBV18,CASSPVVRGPPNTEAFF
TRBJ2-3,TRBV6-1,CASSVGAPRGTQYF
TRBJ2-5,TRBV6-2/TRBV6-3,CASSFGGGKKETQYF
TRBJ2-1,TRBV4-1,CASSQGWAQNEQFF
TRBJ2-7,TRBV7-9,CASRPGQTYEQYF